Each of the 20 T cell receptor beta chains below was sequenced from the same sample in a study of response to subunit inactivated influenza vaccine. TCRdb re-derived calls from the RT-PCR reads in MiXCR, one entry per CDR3 protein. The table records about 650,000 distinct CDR3 sequences, around a sixth of them present only once. Source: PBMCs from blood, taken 11 to 12 days after vaccination. The origin of the receptors is a man aged 50-59 years who received an inactivated influenza vaccine.

Points on this clonotype: Possible read error: a much larger clone is one base away. This chain joins TRBV2 and TRBJ1-6; D is ambiguous. Germline V gives CDR1 SNHLY, CDR2 FYNNEI. Deletions cut 7 bases from V and 4 bases from J, with 11 bases between. The CDR3 is 14 residues long. CDR3 sequence (DNA): TGTGCCAGCATCTCCGGACGGTATAATTCACCCCTCCACTTT. Translated, it gives CASISGRYNSPLHF.

This chain joins TRBV7-2 and TRBJ2-1, with 9 nucleotides matching TRBD2. Per the germline V gene, CDR1 is SGHTA and CDR2 is FQGNSA. This CDR3 has 15 amino acids. The ends lost 8 bases at V and 5 bases at J; junction bases unmatched: 10. CDR3 loop: CASGLSGSNHNEQFF. CDR3 nucleotides: TGTGCCAGCGGACTTAGCGGGAGTAACCACAATGAGCAGTTCTTC.

J is TRBJ2-7 and V is TRBV2; D is unresolved. The V and J ends lost 7 bases and 2 bases respectively, with 6 bases between them. Germline V gene sequence: CDR1 SNHLY, CDR2 FYNNEI. CDR3 length: 11 residues. Here the CDR3 DNA reads TGTGCCAGCACAGGAGCCTACGAGCAGTACTTC. Translation: CASTGAYEQYF.

This clonotype appeared a few times. Here the CDR3 reads CASSYSIFGSSYEQYF. As DNA, the CDR3 is TGTGCCAGCAGTTACTCGATCTTTGGGAGCTCCTACGAGCAGTACTTC. This chain joins TRBV6-5 and TRBJ2-7; the D gene is possibly TRBD2 (5 bases). Trimming left V 0 bases short and J 0 bases short, with 12 bases between. Per germline, CDR1 MNHEY and CDR2 SVGAGI. CDR3 size: 16 residues.

This clonotype appeared many times. The V call is TRBV12-3 or TRBV12-4, the J call TRBJ2-3, with 8 bases identical to TRBD1. The length of the CDR3 is 16 residues. The junction had 9 bases not matched to a gene; V was cut back by 5 bases and J by 2 bases. The CDR3 region is CASSRSGRGLTDTQYF. As DNA, the CDR3 is TGTGCCAGCAGTCGGTCCGGCAGGGGGCTCACAGATACGCAGTATTTT.

This chain links TRBV7-2 with TRBJ2-7; 9 nucleotides agree with TRBD2. The CDR3 totals 15 residues. J lost 3 bases, V lost 4 bases, and 7 bases had no gene match. Germline CDR1 and CDR2: SGHTA and FQGNSA. CDR3 sequence reads: CASSSPGLAFYEQYF. DNA for the CDR3: TGTGCCAGCAGCTCACCGGGACTAGCATTCTACGAGCAGTACTTC.

This clonotype showed up many times. The rearrangement links TRBV7-8 to TRBJ2-2; unclear D gene. The CDR3 covers 13 residues. The V gene lost 0 bases and the J gene lost 6 bases, with 5 bases spanning the gap. From germline, CDR1 is SGHVS and CDR2 FQNEAQ. The chain's CDR3 is CASSLAPPGELFF. The CDR3 DNA reads TGTGCCAGCAGCTTAGCGCCCCCCGGGGAGCTGTTTTTT.

This clonotype was counted between two and nine times. The rearrangement joins TRBV3-1 to TRBJ2-3; D remains unclear. CDR3 length: 13 amino acids. V lost 8 bases and J lost 0, with 9 bases in between. The germline V gene encodes CDR1 LGHDT and CDR2 YNNKEL (reference sequence). CDR3 protein: CASGRPSTDTQYF. For the CDR3, the DNA is TGTGCCAGCGGCAGGCCTAGCACAGATACGCAGTATTTT.

This clonotype was counted a few times. J is TRBJ2-5 and V is TRBV12-3 or TRBV12-4, with 8 positions matching TRBD1. The CDR3 has 14 amino acids. V shed 6 bases and J 5 bases; nucleotides not matched to a gene: 8. The CDR3 reads CASRTTGEGETQYF. CDR3 bases: TGTGCCAGCAGAACGACAGGGGAAGGGGAGACCCAGTACTTC.

This clonotype was seen only a few times. The J gene is TRBJ1-5, the V gene TRBV20-1, with 7 nucleotides matching TRBD1. Germline CDR1 is DFQATT and CDR2 is SNEGSKA (reference sequence). The junction had 5 bases not matched to a gene; V was cut back by 6 bases and J by 0 bases. The CDR3 extends over 14 amino acids. The CDR3 region is CSAPGQLSNQPQHF. CDR3 coding DNA: TGCAGTGCCCCGGGACAGCTTAGCAATCAGCCCCAGCATTTT.

This clonotype was counted many times. The rearrangement uses TRBV29-1 and TRBJ2-7; D is undetermined. In germline, CDR1 is SQVTM, CDR2 ANQGSEA. The CDR3 length is 12 residues. With 4 bases removed from V and 0 bases from J, the gap between germline ends came to 7 bases. The CDR3 sequence: CSVADGSYEQYF. DNA for the CDR3: TGCAGCGTTGCGGATGGCTCCTACGAGCAGTACTTC.

V and J are TRBV6-1 and TRBJ2-7; 10 bases are a match to TRBD1. V dropped 3 bases and J dropped 4; count of bases not matched to a gene: 6. This CDR3 region has 15 residues. CDR1 is MNHNS and CDR2 is SASEGT in the germline V gene. The CDR3 loop reads CASSDFRDRGYEQYF. CDR3 in DNA: TGTGCCAGCAGTGACTTCCGGGACAGGGGTTACGAGCAGTACTTC.

CDR3 bases: TGTGCCACCAGCAGCCCGAAGACAGGGGTATCGAGGAACACCGGGGAGCTGTTTTTT. Protein: CATSSPKTGVSRNTGELFF. The rearrangement joins TRBV15 to TRBJ2-2; TRBD1 matches at 8 bases. Germline V gives CDR1 LNHNV, CDR2 YYDKDF (reference sequence). The CDR3 totals 19 residues. The junction had 13 bases not matched to a gene; V was cut back by 3 bases and J by 1 base.

This rearrangement joins TRBV5-1 to TRBJ2-1; TRBD2 aligns across 9 bases. The CDR3 runs to 20 residues. With V trimmed by 5 bases and J by 2 bases, 20 bases remained unmatched. Germline V gene lookup returns CDR1 SGHRS and CDR2 YFSETQ. CDR3 bases: TGCGCCAGCAGTGTGGATCCGGGACTAGCCGGATCTATCGCCTACAATGAGCAGTTCTTC. It encodes CASSVDPGLAGSIAYNEQFF.

The chain employs TRBV12-3 or TRBV12-4 and TRBJ1-5, with 7 positions matching TRBD1. This CDR3 is built from 17 residues. The V segment lost 5 bases and the J segment 7 bases; nucleotides outside the gene matches: 17. In DNA, the CDR3 is TGTGCCAGCAGTCCCATCGACAGGGCCTCGGAAGCGCAGCCCCAGCATTTT. This translates into CASSPIDRASEAQPQHF.

As regards this clonotype: The junction departs from the called germline gene at one end, perhaps through a read error. This sequence joins TRBV6-1 and TRBJ2-7; TRBD1 matches at 9 bases. The CDR3 spans 15 residues. Germline loops: CDR1 MNHNS, CDR2 SASEGT. The CDR3 loop reads CASSEGGQGSNDQYF. In DNA, the CDR3 is TGTGCCAGCAGTGAAGGTGGACAGGGGAGCAACGACCAGTACTTC.

This clonotype was observed a handful of times. This chain links TRBV27 with TRBJ2-4, with D perhaps TRBD1 (6 bases). The V end lost 4 bases, the J end lost 0 bases, and 13 bases lay between the germline ends. This CDR3 has 16 residues. The germline V gene has CDR1 MNHEY and CDR2 SMNVEV (reference sequence). Written as DNA, the CDR3 is TGTGCCAGCAGTTCGGGACAATACCTAGCCAAAAACATTCAGTACTTC. It codes for CASSSGQYLAKNIQYF.

The chain uses TRBV12-3 or TRBV12-4 and TRBJ1-2; 9 nucleotides agree with TRBD1. V lost 5 bases and J lost 5; bases outside the gene matches: 15. The CDR3 length is 17 residues. In nucleotides, the CDR3 is TGTGCCAGCAGTCCCGCGGGACAGGGACCCTCAGTTTATGGCTACACCTTC. It encodes CASSPAGQGPSVYGYTF.

At least ten counts were recorded for this clonotype. This chain links TRBV7-9 with TRBJ2-7, with TRBD1 matching over 8 bases. Germline V CDR1 and CDR2: SEHNR, FQNEAQ (reference sequence). The CDR3 has 15 amino acids. V shed 3 bases, J shed 3 bases, and the junction held 7 bases outside the gene matches. This CDR3 is CASSFDGTGIYEQYF. In DNA form, the CDR3 reads TGTGCCAGCAGCTTCGACGGGACAGGTATCTACGAGCAGTACTTC.

This clonotype was observed many times. The chain combines TRBV5-1 with TRBJ2-2; no definite D call. Trimming took off 2 bases at V and 7 bases at J, with 6 bases between the two ends. CDR1 is SGHRS and CDR2 is YFSETQ in the germline V gene. The CDR3 loop spans 12 amino acids. This CDR3 reads CASSLSYGELFF. The CDR3 coding sequence is TGCGCCAGCAGCTTATCGTACGGGGAGCTGTTTTTT.